This entry features one TCR beta chain sequence. This sample is part of a study of T cells after yellow fever vaccination. Trimming removed 6 bases at V and 4 bases at J, with 10 bases between. Germline V lookup: CDR1 SQVTM, CDR2 ANQGSEA. The CDR3 is 13 amino acids. MiXCR, applied by TCRdb to the 5' RACE reads, yields one record per CDR3 protein. This sample has 200,000 to 300,000 distinct CDR3 sequences; around 13% occur once, and the top ten carry about 0.51%. V gene TRBV29-1 combines with J gene TRBJ2-6; D is perhaps TRBD1 (7 bases). This TCR was sampled from a man aged 25-45 years who received the YFV17D yellow fever vaccine. The sequenced sample was CD4+ T cells sorted from PBMCs, obtained 45 days after the yellow fever booster vaccination. CDR3 nucleotides: TGCAGCGTCAGGGGGGCAGGGGCCAACGTCCTGACTTTC. This sequence encodes CSVRGAGANVLTF.